Listed below are T cell receptor beta chains from one sample, sequenced in a study of early T cells in non-severe SARS-CoV-2 infection. TCRdb recomputed calls from the 5' RACE reads with MiXCR, one row per CDR3 protein. This table holds 100,000 to 120,000 distinct CDR3 sequences, around 13% found once. The specimen was whole blood, collected at baseline. Every receptor here comes from an adult who was a healthcare worker with PCR-confirmed SARS-CoV-2 infection or an uninfected control (not recorded which). The CDR3 runs from the conserved cysteine through the conserved F or W. The D gene is left open where the match is weak.

j_call v_call d_call cdr3_aa
TRBJ2-7 TRBV20-1 TRBD2 CSARSGLAGGYEQYF
TRBJ2-3 TRBV28 - CASKISIRGGRDTQYF
TRBJ1-1 TRBV7-2 - CSSSLGGHLTEAFF
TRBJ1-1 TRBV20-1 TRBD1 CSAGTGRTEAFF
TRBJ1-6 TRBV5-1 - CASSPPVAGSPLHF
TRBJ2-7 TRBV6-4 TRBD1 CATSTGGYEQYF
TRBJ2-7 TRBV4-1 - CASSQTGDFYEQYF
TRBJ2-4 TRBV27 - CATSGLAKNIQYF
TRBJ1-1 TRBV29-1 - CSVEVKGRNTEAFF
TRBJ1-2 TRBV13 TRBD1 CASSLGEGARIYGYTF
TRBJ2-1 TRBV20-1 TRBD2 CSANWVGERGGRIYEQFF
TRBJ2-2 TRBV6-5 - CASSYSTGMGTGELFF
TRBJ2-5 TRBV6-2/TRBV6-3 TRBD1 CASSDRGSVAQYF
TRBJ2-2 TRBV9 - CASSVLRLNTGELFF
TRBJ2-7 TRBV20-1 - CSARDPGSSYEQYF
TRBJ2-3 TRBV20-1 TRBD1 CSARDRGLWGDTQYF
TRBJ2-1 TRBV10-3 - CAISERITSYNEQFF
TRBJ2-5 TRBV23-1 TRBD1 CASSLWRTGGRETQYF
TRBJ1-1 TRBV6-6 TRBD1 CASSYPQGAEDTEAFF
TRBJ1-1 TRBV20-1 - CSATKGPLTGEAFF
TRBJ2-7 TRBV3-1 - CASSTLEGGEQYF
TRBJ2-2 TRBV2 - CASSKAGYTGELFF
TRBJ1-5 TRBV6-2/TRBV6-3 - CASSARTADQPQHF
TRBJ2-2 TRBV11-2 TRBD1 CASLDRDTGELFF
TRBJ1-1 TRBV5-1 - CASSLARRGSTEAFF
TRBJ2-1 TRBV29-1 - CSVLAGRSYNEQFF
TRBJ2-6 TRBV19 - CASSIWGTLLSSGANVLTF
TRBJ2-7 TRBV5-1 - CASSRLGQASSYEQYF
TRBJ1-6 TRBV13 TRBD1 CASSLDRGPYNSPLHF